The present T cell receptor beta chain was sequenced within a study of Ad26.COV2.S vaccination and SARS-CoV-2 variants (dated by TCRdb to the early 2020s). Notes on the research overall: Vaccine-arm donors came from COV1001, a multicentre, randomized, double-blind, placebo-controlled phase I-IIa trial of Ad26.COV2.S in healthy adults. Ad26.COV2.S was administered intramuscularly at a dose of 5x10^10 or 1x10^11 viral particles, either as one shot or as two shots given 56 days apart. TCRbeta repertoire sequencing was used to assess the specificity and breadth of SARS-CoV-2-reactive T cell receptors after Ad26.COV2.S vaccination. The TCR-sequenced set comprised around 30 samples: approximately 20 Ad26.COV2.S vaccine recipients, 5 placebo recipients and 8 SARS-CoV-2 convalescent individuals. Blinding of investigators to trial group allocation was maintained during experiments and outcome assessment. Participants in the trial were split at random into five groups of five each, receiving low-dose or high-dose Ad26.COV2.S once or twice, or else placebo on both occasions. Overall results and qualifications from the work: Comparing responses between vaccine doses or regimens was not something the study was powered to do. Non-spike TCR breadth was comparable between vaccine and placebo recipients, consistent with the vaccine containing only spike. After vaccination, substantial breadth of spike-specific CD8+ and CD4+ T cell responses was reported. Compared with placebo recipients, Ad26.COV2.S recipients showed higher spike-specific TCR breadth (P = 0.0014). According to the authors, total T cell responses may have been underestimated by the TCR breadth and depth analyses.

CDR1 and CDR2 were assigned from the germline V gene as MNHEY and SVGEGT. Trimming takes 5 bases from V and 5 bases from J, and the germline ends sit 18 bases apart. From cysteine to phenylalanine, the CDR3 is 15 amino acids long. CDR3 DNA is the only sequence kept; it has 45 bases, read in frame from the first base. Only one count was recorded for this clone. Its antigen remains undetermined. The input lacks base qualities; no much larger clone sits a single base away. Explained via the paper, the treatment or condition label denotes: 15 to 20 received Ad26.COV2.S at low or high dose, single or two shots; roughly 5 received placebo; per-sample allocation not given. For vaccine and placebo recipients, the sequenced repertoires came from samples collected on day 63 after the first injection. Cohort 1b enrolled roughly 25 adults aged 18-55 years at a single site in Boston, USA, between 29 July and 7 August 2020. As a vaccine, Ad26.COV2.S was a replication-incompetent adenovirus type 26 vector that expressed a prefusion-stabilized SARS-CoV-2 spike protein derived from the original Wuhan strain.

TCRbeta CDR3 regions were sequenced with the immunoSEQ Assay. After extraction, genomic DNA underwent amplification by bias-controlled multiplex PCR, followed by high-throughput sequencing. The authors' pipeline ran thus. To quantify the absolute abundance of each unique TCRbeta CDR3 region, sequences were collapsed and filtered. Usable DNA was measured by amplifying reference genes present in all nucleated cells, and TCRbeta template counts were normalized to that usable DNA to estimate T cell fraction. Repertoire TCRs were annotated as SARS-CoV-2-specific by exact matching of V gene, CDR3 amino acid sequence and J gene to a known reactive TCR set. MIRA supplied the reference SARS-CoV-2 TCR set, which was filtered for enrichment in COVID-19-positive ImmuneCODE repertoires so that public or cross-reactive TCRs were removed. Based on the MIRA antigens, annotated TCRs were further analysed at the level of specific ORF or position within ORF. Breadth was defined as annotated unique rearrangements over total unique productive rearrangements; depth was the summed frequency of those rearrangements. Two-sided Wilcoxon rank-sum tests were applied when comparing TCR breadth between groups. The table was pulled from immuneACCESS by TCRdb, which kept in-frame rearrangements only. Such tables lose some clones; where checked, under half of the loss comes from unresolved V genes, and the rest has no known cause. The V and J calls and clone size are taken from that table; D and trimming were inferred from the DNA. The sample includes around 450,000 clones, with roughly 89% observed a single time. The ten largest clones add up to about 2.5% of the sample.

The sequence came from a person aged 18-60 years who received the Ad26.COV2.S COVID-19 vaccine or a placebo. The chain is assembled from TRBV6-2 or TRBV6-3 and TRBJ1-2; D gene: possibly TRBD1, on 6 matching bases. Sequenced here: peripheral blood, sampled in a trial of Ad26.COV2.S vaccine versus placebo. The CDR3 reads CASSPSDPGAYGYTF. The nucleotide sequence is TGTGCCAGCAGTCCATCCGATCCGGGGGCGTATGGCTACACCTTC.